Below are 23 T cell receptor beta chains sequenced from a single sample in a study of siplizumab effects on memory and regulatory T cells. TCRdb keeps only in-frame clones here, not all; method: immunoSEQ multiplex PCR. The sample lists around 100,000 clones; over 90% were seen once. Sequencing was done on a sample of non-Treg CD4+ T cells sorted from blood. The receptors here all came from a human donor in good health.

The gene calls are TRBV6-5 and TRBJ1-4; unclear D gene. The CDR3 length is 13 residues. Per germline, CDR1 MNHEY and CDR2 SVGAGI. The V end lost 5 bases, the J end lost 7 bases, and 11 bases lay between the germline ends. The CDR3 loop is CASSRVRGEKLFF. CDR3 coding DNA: TGTGCCAGCAGTCGTGTACGAGGTGAAAAACTGTTTTTT.

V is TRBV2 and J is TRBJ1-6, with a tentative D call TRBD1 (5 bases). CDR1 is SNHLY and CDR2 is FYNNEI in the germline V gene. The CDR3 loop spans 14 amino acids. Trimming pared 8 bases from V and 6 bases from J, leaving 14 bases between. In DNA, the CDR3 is TGTGCCAGCTCCCTGGACATCACTAATTCACCCCTCCACTTT. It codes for CASSLDITNSPLHF.

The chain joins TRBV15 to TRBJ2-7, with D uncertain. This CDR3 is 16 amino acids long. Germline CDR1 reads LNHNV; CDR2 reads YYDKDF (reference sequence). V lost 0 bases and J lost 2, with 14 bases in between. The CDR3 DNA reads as TGTGCCACCAGCAGAGATCGGCCCCAAGGAGCCTACGAGCAGTACTTC. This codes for CATSRDRPQGAYEQYF.

This CDR3 is CASSSLAGEVRDEQYF. CDR3 in DNA: TGTGCCAGCAGCTCCTTAGCGGGAGAGGTTCGGGACGAGCAGTACTTC. The chain joins TRBV5-4 to TRBJ2-7; the match to TRBD2 covers 9 bases. Per the germline V gene, CDR1 is SGHNT and CDR2 is YYREEE (reference sequence). V trimming: 3 bases; J trimming: 5 bases; junction bases outside the gene matches: 12. The CDR3 consists of 16 residues.

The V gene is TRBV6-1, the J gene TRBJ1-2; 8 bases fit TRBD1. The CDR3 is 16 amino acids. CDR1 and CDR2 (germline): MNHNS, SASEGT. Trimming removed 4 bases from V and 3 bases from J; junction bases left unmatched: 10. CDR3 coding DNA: TGTGCCAGCAGTGGGGGACAGGTTGAATTTTACTATGGCTACACCTTC. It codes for CASSGGQVEFYYGYTF.

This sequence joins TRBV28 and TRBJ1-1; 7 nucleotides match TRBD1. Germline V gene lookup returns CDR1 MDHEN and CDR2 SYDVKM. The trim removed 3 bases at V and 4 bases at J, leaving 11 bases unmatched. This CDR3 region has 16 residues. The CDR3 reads CASSLPRGRGLTEAFF. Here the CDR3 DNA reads TGTGCCAGCAGTTTGCCAAGAGGTAGGGGGCTCACTGAAGCTTTCTTT.

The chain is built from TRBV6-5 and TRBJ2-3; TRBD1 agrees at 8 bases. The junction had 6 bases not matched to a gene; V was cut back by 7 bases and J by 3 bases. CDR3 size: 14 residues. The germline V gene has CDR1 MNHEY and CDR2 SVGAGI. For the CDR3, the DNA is TGTGCCAGCAACCCAGGGGGCAGAACAGATACGCAGTATTTT. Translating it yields CASNPGGRTDTQYF.

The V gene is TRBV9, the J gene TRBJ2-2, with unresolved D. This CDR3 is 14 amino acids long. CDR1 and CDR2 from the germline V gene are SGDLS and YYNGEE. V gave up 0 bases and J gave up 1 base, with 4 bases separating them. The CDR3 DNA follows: TGTGCCAGCAGCGTAGGGCAGAACACCGGGGAGCTGTTTTTT. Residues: CASSVGQNTGELFF.

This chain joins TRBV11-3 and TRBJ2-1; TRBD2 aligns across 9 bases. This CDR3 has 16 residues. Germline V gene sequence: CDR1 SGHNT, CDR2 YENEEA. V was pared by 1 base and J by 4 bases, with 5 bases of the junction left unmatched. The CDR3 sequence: CASSLGTSAGYNEQFF. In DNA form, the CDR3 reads TGTGCCAGCAGCTTAGGGACTAGCGCGGGTTACAATGAGCAGTTCTTC.

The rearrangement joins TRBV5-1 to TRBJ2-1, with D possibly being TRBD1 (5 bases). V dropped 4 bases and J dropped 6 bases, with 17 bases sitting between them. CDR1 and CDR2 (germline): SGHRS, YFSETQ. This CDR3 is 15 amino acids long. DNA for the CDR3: TGCGCCAGCAGCGCTACTATACTCGACAGCAATGAGCAGTTCTTC. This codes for CASSATILDSNEQFF.

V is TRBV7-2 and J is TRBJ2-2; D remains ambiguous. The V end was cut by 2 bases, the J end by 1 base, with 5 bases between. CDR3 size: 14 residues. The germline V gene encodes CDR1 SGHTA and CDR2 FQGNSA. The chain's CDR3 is CASSLYRNTGELFF. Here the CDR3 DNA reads TGTGCCAGCAGCTTATATCGGAACACCGGGGAGCTGTTTTTT. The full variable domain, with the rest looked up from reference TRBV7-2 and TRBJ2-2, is GAGVSQSPSNKVTEKGKDVELRCDPISGHTALYWYRQSLGQGLEFLIYFQGNSAPDKSGLPSDRFSAERTGGSVSTLTIQRTQQEDSAVYLCASSLYRNTGELFFGEGSRLTVL.

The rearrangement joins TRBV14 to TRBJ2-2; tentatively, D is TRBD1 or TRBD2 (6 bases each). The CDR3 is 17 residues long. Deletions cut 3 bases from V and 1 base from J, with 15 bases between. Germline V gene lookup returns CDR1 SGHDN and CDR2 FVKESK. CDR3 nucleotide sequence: TGTGCCAGCAGCCAGGACGGGGGCTGGCGGAACACCGGGGAGCTGTTTTTT. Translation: CASSQDGGWRNTGELFF.

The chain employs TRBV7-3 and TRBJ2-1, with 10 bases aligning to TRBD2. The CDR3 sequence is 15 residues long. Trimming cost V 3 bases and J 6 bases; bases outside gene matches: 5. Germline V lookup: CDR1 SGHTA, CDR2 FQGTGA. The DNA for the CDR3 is TGTGCCAGCAGCTTGGGCAGCGGGAGGGCCAATGAGCAGTTCTTC. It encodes CASSLGSGRANEQFF. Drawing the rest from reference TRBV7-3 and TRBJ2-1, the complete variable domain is GAGVSQTPSNKVTEKGKYVELRCDPISGHTALYWYRQSLGQGPEFLIYFQGTGAADDSGLPNDRFFAVRPEGSVSTLKIQRTERGDSAVYLCASSLGSGRANEQFFGPGTRLTVL.

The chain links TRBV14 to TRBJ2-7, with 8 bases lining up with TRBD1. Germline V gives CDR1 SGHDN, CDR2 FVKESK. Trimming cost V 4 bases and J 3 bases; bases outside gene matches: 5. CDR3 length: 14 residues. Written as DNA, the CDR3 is TGTGCCAGCAGCCCCACGACAGGGGTCTACGAGCAGTACTTC. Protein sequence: CASSPTTGVYEQYF.

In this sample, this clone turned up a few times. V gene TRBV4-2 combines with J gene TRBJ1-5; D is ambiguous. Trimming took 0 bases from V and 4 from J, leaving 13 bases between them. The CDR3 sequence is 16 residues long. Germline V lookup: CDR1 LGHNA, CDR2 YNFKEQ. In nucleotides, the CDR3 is TGTGCCAGCAGCCAAGATGGGCGAGGTGGTAATCAGCCCCAGCATTTT. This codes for CASSQDGRGGNQPQHF.

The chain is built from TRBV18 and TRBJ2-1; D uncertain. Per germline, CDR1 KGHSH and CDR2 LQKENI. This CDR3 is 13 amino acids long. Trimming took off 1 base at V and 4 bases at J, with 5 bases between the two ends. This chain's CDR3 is CASSPQSYNEQFF. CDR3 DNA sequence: TGTGCCAGCTCACCACAAAGTTACAATGAGCAGTTCTTC.

The CDR3 sequence is CASSFPSGRETQYF. Here the CDR3 DNA reads TGTGCCAGCAGTTTTCCTAGCGGGAGGGAGACCCAGTACTTC. The chain joins TRBV6-6 to TRBJ2-5, with 11 bases matching TRBD2. CDR1 is MNHNY, CDR2 SVGAGI, per germline (reference sequence). Trimming cost V 4 bases and J 5 bases; bases outside gene matches: 3. There are 14 residues in the CDR3.

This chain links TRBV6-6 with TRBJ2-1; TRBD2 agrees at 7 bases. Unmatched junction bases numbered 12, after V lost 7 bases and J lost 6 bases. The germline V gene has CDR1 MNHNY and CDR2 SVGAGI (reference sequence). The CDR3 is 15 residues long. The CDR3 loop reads CASKLERDWGNEQFF. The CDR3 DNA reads TGTGCCAGCAAATTAGAGCGGGACTGGGGCAATGAGCAGTTCTTC.

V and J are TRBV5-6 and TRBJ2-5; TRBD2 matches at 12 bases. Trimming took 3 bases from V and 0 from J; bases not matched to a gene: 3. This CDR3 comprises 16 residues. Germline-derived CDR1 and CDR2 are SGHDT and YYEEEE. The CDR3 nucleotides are TGTGCCAGCAGCTCTAGACTAGCGGGGGACCAAGAGACCCAGTACTTC. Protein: CASSSRLAGDQETQYF.

The CDR3 sequence is CASQPSGIGVETQYF. The DNA of the CDR3 is TGCGCCAGCCAGCCTAGCGGGATCGGGGTGGAGACCCAGTACTTC. V is TRBV5-1 and J is TRBJ2-5; 9 positions match TRBD2. This CDR3 contains 15 residues. Germline CDR1 is SGHRS and CDR2 is YFSETQ. The trim removed 7 bases at V and 5 bases at J, leaving 12 bases unmatched.

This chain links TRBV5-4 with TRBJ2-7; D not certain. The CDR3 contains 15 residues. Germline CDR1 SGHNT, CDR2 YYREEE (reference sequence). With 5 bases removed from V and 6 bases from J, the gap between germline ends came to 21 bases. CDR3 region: CASSKGGAAPGEQYF. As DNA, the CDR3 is TGTGCCAGCAGTAAGGGCGGCGCGGCCCCAGGCGAGCAGTACTTC.

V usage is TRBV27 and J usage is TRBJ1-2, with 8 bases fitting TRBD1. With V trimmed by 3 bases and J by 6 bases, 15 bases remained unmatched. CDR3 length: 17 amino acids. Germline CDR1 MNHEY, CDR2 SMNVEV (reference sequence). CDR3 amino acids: CASSFSVDATGANGYTF. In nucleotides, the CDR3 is TGTGCCAGCAGTTTTTCGGTTGATGCGACAGGGGCGAATGGCTACACCTTC.

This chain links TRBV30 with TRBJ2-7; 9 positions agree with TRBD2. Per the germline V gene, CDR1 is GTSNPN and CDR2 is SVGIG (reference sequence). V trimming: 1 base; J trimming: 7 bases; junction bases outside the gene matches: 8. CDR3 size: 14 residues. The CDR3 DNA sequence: TGTGCCTGGAGTGCCGTGACTAGCGGCGTTGAGCAGTACTTC. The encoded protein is CAWSAVTSGVEQYF.